Listed below are T cell receptor beta chains from one sample, sequenced in a study of blood T cell repertoires in COVID-19. The repertoire was sequenced with immunoSEQ multiplex PCR; TCRdb's copy has only in-frame clones and lacks some. The sample contains about 200,000 clones, roughly 84% of which appear only once. The source material was peripheral blood. These receptors all stem from a man aged 35-49 years with acute or convalescent COVID-19. Both conserved end residues are part of each CDR3. A D gene is named only where the DNA matches it firmly. The size entry is marked missing in some rows and otherwise reads once, few, many or a size class.

>.|TRBV3-1/TRBV3-2|TRBJ1-3|.
CASSQGGGPGNTIYF
TGTGCCAGCAGCCAAGGCGGGGGGCCTGGAAACACCATATATTTT
>.|TRBV7-3|TRBJ1-3|.
CASSRGTGNTIYF
TGTGCCAGCAGTCGAGGGACAGGAAACACCATATATTTT
>TRBD1|TRBV28|TRBJ2-2|.
CAGRGTGANTGELFF
TGTGCCGGACGAGGGACAGGGGCGAACACCGGGGAGCTGTTTTTT
>TRBD1|TRBV15|TRBJ2-1|.
CATARGLGQFF
TGTGCCACCGCCAGGGGGCTTGGGCAGTTCTTC
>.|TRBV7-8|TRBJ1-3|few
CASSLVSGAAGNTIYF
TGTGCCAGCAGCTTAGTTTCAGGGGCGGCTGGAAACACCATATATTTT
>TRBD1|TRBV19|TRBJ1-5|.
CASNPGGGNQPQHF
TGTGCCAGTAACCCAGGGGGCGGCAATCAGCCCCAGCATTTT
>TRBD2|TRBV7-2|TRBJ2-7|few
CASRTSGASYEQYF
TGTGCCAGCAGGACTAGCGGGGCCTCCTACGAGCAGTACTTC
>TRBD1|TRBV7-9|TRBJ1-6|.
CASSLVYGQGTNSPLHF
TGTGCCAGCAGCTTAGTTTATGGACAGGGGACCAATTCACCCCTCCACTTT
>.|TRBV10-3|TRBJ2-1|.
CAISESREMGYNEQFF
TGTGCCATCAGTGAGTCCCGGGAAATGGGGTACAATGAGCAGTTCTTC
>TRBD2|TRBV4-2|TRBJ2-7|.
CASSPALGLAGARDEQYF
TGTGCCAGCAGCCCAGCGCTGGGACTAGCGGGAGCTCGGGACGAGCAGTACTTC
>.|TRBV6-5|TRBJ1-4|.
CASTVGQDNEKLFF
TGTGCCAGCACCGTGGGACAAGATAATGAAAAACTGTTTTTT
>TRBD1|TRBV5-4|TRBJ2-1|few
CASSSDREQFF
TGTGCCAGCAGCTCGGACAGGGAGCAGTTCTTC
>TRBD1|TRBV19|TRBJ2-5|.
CASRGQLQETQYF
TGTGCCTCTAGGGGGCAGCTCCAAGAGACCCAGTACTTC
>.|TRBV5-4|TRBJ1-2|.
CASSPYGNYGYTF
TGTGCCAGCAGCCCCTATGGTAACTATGGCTACACCTTC
>.|TRBV19|TRBJ2-3|.
CASSGDHTGEGDTQYF
TGTGCCAGTAGTGGGGATCACACGGGGGAAGGAGATACGCAGTATTTT
>.|TRBV19|TRBJ2-2|.
CASSNSPGITGELFF
TGTGCCAGTAGTAATAGCCCGGGGATCACCGGGGAGCTGTTTTTT
>TRBD1|TRBV30|TRBJ1-1|.
CAWAKQGAINLGTEAFF
TGTGCCTGGGCAAAGCAGGGGGCAATCAATCTAGGCACTGAAGCTTTCTTT
>.|TRBV19|TRBJ2-2|once
CASSKQPTGLNTGELFF
TGTGCCAGTAGTAAACAACCGACTGGACTGAACACCGGGGAGCTGTTTTTT
>.|TRBV2|TRBJ2-3|.
CASMPILAADTQYF
TGTGCCAGCATGCCTATCTTAGCAGCAGATACGCAGTATTTT
>TRBD1|TRBV4-1|TRBJ1-4|.
CASSPQRLTGGVPNEKLFF
TGCGCCAGCAGCCCGCAACGATTGACAGGGGGCGTACCTAATGAAAAACTGTTTTTT
>TRBD1|TRBV3-1/TRBV3-2|TRBJ2-3|.
CASSHRRGQSGWDTQYF
TGTGCCAGCAGCCATCGAAGGGGGCAATCAGGCTGGGATACGCAGTATTTT
>TRBD1|TRBV27|TRBJ1-6|.
CASSFQRQGRGTYNSPLHF
TGTGCCAGCAGTTTCCAAAGACAGGGAAGGGGGACCTATAATTCACCCCTCCACTTT
>.|TRBV4-2|TRBJ2-3|.
CASSQDLGGEADTQYF
TGTGCCAGCAGCCAAGATCTTGGGGGCGAGGCAGATACGCAGTATTTT
>TRBD2|TRBV7-2|TRBJ2-7|.
CASSWTSDEQYF
TGTGCCAGCAGCTGGACTAGCGACGAGCAGTACTTC
>.|TRBV5-8|TRBJ1-3|.
CASSLVLQTTGNTIYF
TGTGCCAGCAGCTTGGTGTTACAGACGACCGGAAACACCATATATTTT
>.|TRBV3-1/TRBV3-2|TRBJ1-4|.
CASSQGRRFNEKLFF
TGTGCCAGCAGCCAAGGGAGACGGTTTAATGAAAAACTGTTTTTT
>.|TRBV7-9|TRBJ1-1|once
CASSSRQASVTEAFF
TGTGCCAGCAGCTCCAGACAGGCCTCTGTCACTGAAGCTTTCTTT
>TRBD1|TRBV6-5|TRBJ2-2|.
CASNSGTANTGELFF
TGTGCCAGCAACTCCGGGACAGCTAACACCGGGGAGCTGTTTTTT
>.|TRBV5-1|TRBJ1-2|.
CASSSAEGPGFYGYTF
TGCGCCAGCAGCTCCGCAGAGGGTCCCGGGTTTTATGGCTACACCTTC
>.|TRBV7-6|TRBJ2-7|few
CASSPQRDTSYEQYF
TGTGCCAGCAGCCCCCAACGGGACACCTCCTACGAGCAGTACTTC
>.|TRBV24-1|TRBJ2-3|.
CATSDPSGSSGGGPDTQYF
TGTGCCACCAGTGATCCAAGTGGGTCTAGCGGTGGGGGGCCAGATACGCAGTATTTT
>.|TRBV25-1|TRBJ1-1|.
CASSDTAFEAFF
TGTGCCAGCTCTGACACGGCATTTGAAGCTTTCTTT
>TRBD2|TRBV5-4|TRBJ2-7|.
CASSLQGLAGVEQYF
TGTGCCAGCAGCTTGCAGGGACTAGCGGGAGTCGAGCAGTACTTC
>.|TRBV9|TRBJ2-1|.
CASSRGTASSYNEQFF
TGTGCCAGCAGCCGTGGGACTGCGAGCTCCTACAATGAGCAGTTCTTC
>TRBD1|TRBV30|TRBJ2-1|.
CAWSSPPTGSNEQFF
TGTGCCTGGAGTTCCCCTCCGACAGGGTCGAATGAGCAGTTCTTC
>TRBD1|TRBV12-5|TRBJ1-1|.
CASGRNTGVEAFF
TGTGCTAGTGGTCGTAACACAGGGGTGGAAGCTTTCTTT
>.|TRBV27|TRBJ2-1|.
CASSLQAPRLYNEQFF
TGTGCCAGCAGTTTGCAGGCGCCCCGCCTATACAATGAGCAGTTCTTC
>TRBD2|TRBV7-6|TRBJ2-1|.
CASSFPGLAGLHEQFF
TGTGCCAGCAGCTTCCCCGGACTAGCGGGGCTTCACGAGCAGTTCTTC
>.|TRBV6-1|TRBJ2-1|.
CASSELRSSYNEQFF
TGTGCCAGCAGTGAATTGCGGAGCTCCTACAATGAGCAGTTCTTC
>.|TRBV6-5|TRBJ2-1|.
CASSYSSTAYNEQFF
TGTGCCAGCAGTTACAGTAGTACAGCCTACAATGAGCAGTTCTTC
>TRBD1|TRBV3-1/TRBV3-2|TRBJ2-1|once
CASSQESVGTGSGNEQFF
TGTGCCAGCAGCCAAGAATCCGTAGGGACAGGGTCCGGGAATGAGCAGTTCTTC
>.|TRBV5-1|TRBJ2-3|.
CASKFSADTQYF
TGCGCCAGCAAATTCAGCGCAGATACGCAGTATTTT
>TRBD1|TRBV9|TRBJ1-4|.
CASSAGTGYEKLFF
TGTGCCAGCAGCGCGGGGACAGGGTATGAAAAACTGTTTTTT
>TRBD1|TRBV7-8|TRBJ2-1|.
CASSLVGSGGWNEQFF
TGTGCCAGCAGCTTAGTTGGCTCAGGGGGATGGAATGAGCAGTTCTTC
>.|TRBV3-1/TRBV3-2|TRBJ2-1|.
CASSVLNEQFF
TGTGCCAGCAGCGTACTTAATGAGCAGTTCTTC
>TRBD2|TRBV6-6|TRBJ2-3|.
CASLGSGIGTDTQYF
TGTGCCAGCCTAGGTAGCGGGATCGGAACAGATACGCAGTATTTT
>.|TRBV6-2/TRBV6-3|TRBJ1-5|once
CASSYTYRAGLFQPQHF
TGTGCCAGCAGTTACACCTATCGAGCGGGGTTGTTTCAGCCCCAGCATTTT
>.|TRBV6-5|TRBJ1-6|.
CASSGSSYNSPLHF
TGTGCCAGCTCTGGGAGCTCCTATAATTCACCCCTCCACTTT
>TRBD1|TRBV5-1|TRBJ1-2|.
CASSPRQGLTYGYTF
TGCGCCAGCAGCCCCAGACAGGGGTTGACCTATGGCTACACCTTC
>.|TRBV7-2|TRBJ2-7|.
CASSLYFPYEQYF
TGTGCCAGCAGCTTATATTTCCCCTACGAGCAGTACTTC